This T cell receptor (beta chain) was sequenced for a study of cytomegalovirus exposure and HLA in healthy donors. The PCR contained 60 Vbeta and 13 Jbeta primers. The table came from immunoSEQ multiplex PCR; TCRdb's copy has only in-frame clones and leaves some out. The sample lists some 98,000 clones, under 75% occurring once. The sequencing input was PBMCs. This sequence was found in a man aged 45 to 65 in good health and CMV-seronegative.

The DNA for the CDR3 is TGCGCCAGCAGCCAAGCTTTCGGACAGGGCATCTACGAGCAGTACTTC. As protein: CASSQAFGQGIYEQYF. The gene calls are TRBV4-1 and TRBJ2-7; 8 nucleotides align to TRBD1. V was clipped by 1 base and J by 3 bases; unmatched bases: 8. Germline V gene data show CDR1 as MGHRA and CDR2 as YSYEKL. CDR3 length: 16 residues.